This TCR beta chain comes out of a study of molecular identifiers for immune sequencing clone quantification. Regarding the study as a whole: Clones of above 20 RNA copies carried over 98% of effector molecules; in naive cells they carried under 1%.

This clonotype was counted a few times. Its antigen is unknown. There are 20 residues in the CDR3. Germline values: CDR1 MDHEN, CDR2 SYDVKM. V gave up 4 bases and J gave up 1 base; unmatched junction bases: 18. TCRdb ran MiXCR on the PCR reads and lists one entry per CDR3 protein. The sample shows about 640,000 distinct CDR3 sequences, around 20% of them seen only once. The sequence was obtained from a human donor in good health. Some libraries in this study had Jurkat cell RNA spiked in. The V gene is TRBV28, the J gene TRBJ1-5; 8 positions match TRBD1. Material: naive CD8+ T cells from blood, with Jurkat cell RNA spiked in. Subset meaning: FACS-sorted CD8+CD4-CCR7+CD45RA+ naive T cells. As DNA, the CDR3 is TGTGCCAGCAGTTCTAAGGACAGGGTAAGGATGTATAGGAGCAATCAGCCCCAGCATTTT. Protein: CASSSKDRVRMYRSNQPQHF.